The T cell receptor (beta chain) under discussion was sequenced for a study of blood T cell repertoires in COVID-19. Whole-study context: Donors in the United States, Italy and Spain gave samples during acute or convalescent COVID-19. The analysed material was cDNA or gDNA that came from T cells, B-cell-depleted T cells, or PBMCs.

Germline V gene data show CDR1 as SEHNR and CDR2 as FQNEAQ (reference sequence). V shed 4 bases, J shed 1 base, and the junction held 5 bases outside the gene matches. The CDR3 covers 15 residues. Measured with immunoSEQ multiplex PCR; TCRdb has only the in-frame clones, and not every one. The sample records around 230,000 clones, approximately 90% being singletons. The chain couples TRBV7-9 to TRBJ1-1, with 8 bases aligning to TRBD1. Sequencing input: peripheral blood. This clonotype was obtained from a man between 60 and 70 years old who had recovered from COVID-19. CDR3 bases: TGTGCCAGCAGCTACCTGACAGGGGCGAACACTGAAGCTTTCTTT. Its translation: CASSYLTGANTEAFF.